The source of this TCR beta chain is a study of Graves' ophthalmopathy and Graves' hyperthyroidism. About this clonotype itself: Its antigen is undetermined. An end of the junction differs from the germline gene, which may be a read error.

The sequenced template was RNA, covering the TCR beta CDR3 region. The first-round RT-PCR employed HTBI primers together with the Qiagen OneStep RT-PCR kit. A multiplex PCR was then performed as the second round. In TCRdb, the multiplex PCR reads were re-called with MiXCR into one record per CDR3 protein. The sample holds tens of thousands of distinct CDR3 sequences; 45% to 60% are singletons and the top ten take approximately 6.7%. General study findings and limits: A model of 13 signatures distinguished ophthalmopathy from stable hyperthyroidism at less than 90% sensitivity and 70% to 84% specificity. Thyroid clonotypes that were expanded above 0.001 frequency mostly also appeared in blood.

The diagnosis combined clinical symptoms, thyroxine, TRAb, thyroid ultrasound and orbital computed tomography scans. CDR1 is SGHVS, CDR2 FQNEAQ, per germline. This CDR3 comprises 13 residues. The chain couples TRBV7-8 to TRBJ2-2; 8 positions match TRBD1. This receptor was obtained from an adult woman with stable Graves' hyperthyroidism. Source material: peripheral blood. CDR3 region: CAGSSGGTGEVLF. The CDR3 region has the DNA TGTGCCGGCAGCTCAGGGGGCACCGGGGAGGTGCTTTTT.